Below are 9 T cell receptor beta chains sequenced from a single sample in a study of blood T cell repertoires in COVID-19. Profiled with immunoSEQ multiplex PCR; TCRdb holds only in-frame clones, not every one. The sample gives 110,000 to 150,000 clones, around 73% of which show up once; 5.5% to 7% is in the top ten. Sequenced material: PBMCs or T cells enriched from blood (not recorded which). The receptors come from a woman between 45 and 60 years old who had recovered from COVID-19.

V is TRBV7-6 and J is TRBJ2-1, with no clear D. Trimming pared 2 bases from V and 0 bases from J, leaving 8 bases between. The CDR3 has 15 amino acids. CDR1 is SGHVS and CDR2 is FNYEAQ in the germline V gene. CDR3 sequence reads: CASSLTVSSYNEQFF. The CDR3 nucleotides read TGTGCCAGCAGCTTAACTGTAAGCTCCTACAATGAGCAGTTCTTC.

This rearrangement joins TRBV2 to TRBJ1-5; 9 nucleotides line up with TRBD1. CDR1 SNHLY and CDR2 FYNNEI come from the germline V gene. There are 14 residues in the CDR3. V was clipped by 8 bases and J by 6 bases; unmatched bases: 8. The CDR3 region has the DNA TGTGCCAGCGGAGGTACAGGGGGCGGTCAGCCCCAGCATTTT. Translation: CASGGTGGGQPQHF.

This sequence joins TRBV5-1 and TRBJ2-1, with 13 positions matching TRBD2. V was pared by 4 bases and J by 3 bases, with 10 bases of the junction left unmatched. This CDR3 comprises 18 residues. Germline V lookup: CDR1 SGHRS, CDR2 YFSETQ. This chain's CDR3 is CASSGGLAGAVDYNEQFF. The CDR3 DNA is TGCGCCAGCAGCGGTGGACTAGCGGGGGCGGTGGACTACAATGAGCAGTTCTTC. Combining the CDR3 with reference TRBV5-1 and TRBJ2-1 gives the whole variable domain KAGVTQTPRYLIKTRGQQVTLSCSPISGHRSVSWYQQTPGQGLQFLFEYFSETQRNKGNFPGRFSGRQFSNSRSEMNVSTLELGDSALYLCASSGGLAGAVDYNEQFFGPGTRLTVL.

CDR3 sequence: CASSLALTGGRYGYTF. CDR3 nucleotides: TGTGCCAGCAGCTTGGCCTTAACAGGGGGCCGCTATGGCTACACCTTC. The chain couples TRBV5-5 to TRBJ1-2, with TRBD1 matching over 9 bases. The CDR3 has 16 residues. The germline gives CDR1 SGHKS, CDR2 YYEKEE (reference sequence). V was clipped by 0 bases and J by 4 bases; unmatched bases: 7.

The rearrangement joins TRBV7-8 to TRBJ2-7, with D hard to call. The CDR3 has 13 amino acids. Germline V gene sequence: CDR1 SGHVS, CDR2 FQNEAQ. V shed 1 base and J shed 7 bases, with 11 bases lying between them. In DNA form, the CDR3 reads TGTGCCAGCAGCTTAGAGAGGCGACCGGAGCAGTACTTC. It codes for CASSLERRPEQYF.

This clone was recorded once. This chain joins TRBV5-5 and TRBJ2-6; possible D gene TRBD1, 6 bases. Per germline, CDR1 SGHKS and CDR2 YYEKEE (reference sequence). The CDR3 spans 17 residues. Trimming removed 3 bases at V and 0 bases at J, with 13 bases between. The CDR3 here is CASSWAGVLSGANVLTF. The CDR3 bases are TGTGCCAGCAGCTGGGCAGGGGTTCTCTCTGGGGCCAACGTCCTGACTTTC.

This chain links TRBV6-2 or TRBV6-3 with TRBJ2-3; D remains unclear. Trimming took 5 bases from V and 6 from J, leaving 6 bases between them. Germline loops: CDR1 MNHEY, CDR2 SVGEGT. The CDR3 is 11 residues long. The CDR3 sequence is CASSEVDTQYF. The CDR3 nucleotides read TGTGCCAGCAGTGAGGTGGATACGCAGTATTTT.

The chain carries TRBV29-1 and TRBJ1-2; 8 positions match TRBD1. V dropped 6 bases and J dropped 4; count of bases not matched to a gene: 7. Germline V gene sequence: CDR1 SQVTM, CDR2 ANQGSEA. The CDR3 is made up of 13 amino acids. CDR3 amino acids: CSVTGQGGYGYTF. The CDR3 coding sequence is TGCAGCGTGACTGGACAGGGCGGCTATGGCTACACCTTC.

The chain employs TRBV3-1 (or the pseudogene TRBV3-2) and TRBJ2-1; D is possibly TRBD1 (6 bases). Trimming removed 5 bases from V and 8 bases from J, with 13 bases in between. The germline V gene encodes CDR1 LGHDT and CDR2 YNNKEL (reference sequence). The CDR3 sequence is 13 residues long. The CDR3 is CASSTQGLDEQFF. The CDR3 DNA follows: TGTGCCAGCAGCACGCAGGGGTTGGATGAGCAGTTCTTC.